Below, 30 T cell receptor beta chains from the same sample are listed, as sequenced in a study of STAT5B mutations in CD4+ large granular lymphocyte leukemia. Clones were sequenced by immunoSEQ multiplex PCR, and TCRdb holds only the in-frame ones, with some missing. The sample lists 48,000 or so clones; about 70% were seen once. The sequenced sample was CD4+ T cells from blood buffy coats. Source of these receptors: a human donor in good health.

The chain recombines TRBV7-3 with TRBJ1-3, with D possibly TRBD1 on 5 matching bases. This CDR3 has 14 amino acids. V gave up 2 bases and J gave up 2 bases, with 7 bases separating them. Germline V gives CDR1 SGHTA, CDR2 FQGTGA. The CDR3, as DNA: TGTGCCAGCAGCTTATCAGGGACTGGAAACACCATATATTTT. Protein product: CASSLSGTGNTIYF.

This rearrangement joins TRBV7-3 to TRBJ2-3; 8 bases are a match to TRBD2. This CDR3 has 16 residues. The trim removed 4 bases at V and 5 bases at J, leaving 11 bases unmatched. Germline assignment: CDR1 SGHTA and CDR2 FQGTGA. The CDR3 DNA is TGTGCCAGCAGCTACCAAGTCGGGGGGGCAGGAGATACGCAGTATTTT. This codes for CASSYQVGGAGDTQYF.

This clone was detected a few times. This sequence joins TRBV18 and TRBJ1-6; D might be TRBD1 (5 bases). The CDR3 totals 16 residues. The germline CDR1 and CDR2 sequences are KGHSH and LQKENI. V was clipped by 7 bases and J by 0 bases, with 13 bases between them. CDR3 sequence reads: CASCQTAGSYNSPLHF. As DNA, the CDR3 is TGTGCCAGCTGCCAGACAGCGGGCTCCTATAATTCACCCCTCCACTTT.

The chain combines TRBV7-3 with TRBJ1-1, with D tentatively TRBD1 (6 bases). Trimming pared 5 bases from V and 5 bases from J, leaving 12 bases between. Germline loops: CDR1 SGHTA, CDR2 FQGTGA. This CDR3 comprises 13 residues. CDR3 sequence (DNA): TGTGCCAGCAGCCCGGACAGACGGACTGAAGCTTTCTTT. Encoded protein: CASSPDRRTEAFF.

This chain uses TRBV30 with TRBJ1-1, with a tentative D call TRBD1 (5 bases). Germline CDR1 and CDR2: GTSNPN and SVGIG (reference sequence). The CDR3 has 14 residues. Trimming pared 4 bases from V and 0 bases from J, leaving 12 bases between. The CDR3 DNA follows: TGTGCCTGGAATAAACAGGTCATGAACACTGAAGCTTTCTTT. It encodes CAWNKQVMNTEAFF.

This clone was observed a single time. The chain is built from TRBV21-1 and TRBJ1-1; the table assigns TRBD1, which was not confirmed against the DNA. TRBV21-1 is classified as a pseudogene. The CDR3 is made up of 16 amino acids. CDR3 nucleotide sequence: TGTGCCAGCAGCAACCCGGGACACAAAATGGGCACTGAAGCTTTCTTT. Translation gives CASSNPGHKMGTEAFF.

The chain carries TRBV5-1 and TRBJ1-6; unclear D gene. Looked up from germline, CDR1 is SGHRS and CDR2 is YFSETQ. V dropped 4 bases and J dropped 9 bases, with 14 bases sitting between them. This CDR3 is built from 14 residues. This CDR3 reads CASSLGVDVSPLHF. In DNA, the CDR3 is TGCGCCAGCAGCCTGGGAGTGGACGTTTCACCCCTCCACTTT.

J is TRBJ2-3 and V is TRBV20-1; the D is unclear. This CDR3 spans 11 amino acids. CDR1 and CDR2 (germline): DFQATT, SNEGSKA (reference sequence). V was pared by 1 base and J by 5 bases, with 4 bases between. The CDR3 region is CSARGGDTQYF. The CDR3 DNA follows: TGCAGTGCTAGAGGGGGAGATACGCAGTATTTT.

This clone was seen more than once but under ten times. This chain connects TRBV1 to TRBJ1-6; TRBD1, the table's D call, was not compared with the DNA. TRBV1 is a pseudogene. This CDR3 region has 14 residues. In DNA, the CDR3 is TGCACCAGCAGCCGGGACAGGGGTTCTTCACCCCTCCACTTT. The encoded protein is CTSSRDRGSSPLHF.

V usage is TRBV7-9 and J usage is TRBJ1-6, with D unclear. Trimming pared 6 bases from V and 8 bases from J, leaving 17 bases between. The germline gives CDR1 SEHNR, CDR2 FQNEAQ (reference sequence). CDR3 size: 15 residues. In DNA, the CDR3 is TGTGCCAGCAGTATAACCCCCATCGGCGATTCACCCCTCCACTTT. It is translated as CASSITPIGDSPLHF.

This chain uses TRBV9 with TRBJ2-1; 8 bases match TRBD2. Germline trimming cut 0 bases from V and 6 bases from J; bases unmatched to any gene: 11. Germline V CDR1 and CDR2: SGDLS, YYNGEE. This CDR3 has 17 residues. The CDR3 DNA reads as TGTGCCAGCAGCGTAGGGGCGGCTATAGCGGGGAGCAATGAGCAGTTCTTC. It codes for CASSVGAAIAGSNEQFF.

This chain links TRBV23-1 with TRBJ2-4, with TRBD1 matching over 9 bases. TRBV23-1 is assigned to the ORF class and has an uncertain function. This CDR3 has 17 amino acids. Trimming cost V 4 bases and J 2 bases; bases outside gene matches: 9. The CDR3: CASSRHRDRASKNIQYF. The CDR3 bases are TGCGCCAGCAGTCGCCACCGGGACAGGGCATCCAAAAACATTCAGTACTTC.

This chain uses TRBV2 with TRBJ1-2; possible D gene TRBD1, 5 bases. The V end lost 5 bases, the J end lost 0 bases, and 13 bases lay between the germline ends. The germline gives CDR1 SNHLY, CDR2 FYNNEI. CDR3 size: 15 residues. The CDR3 DNA sequence: TGTGCCAGCAGTTTTTCCACGACAGCTAACTATGGCTACACCTTC. Protein: CASSFSTTANYGYTF.

V usage is TRBV2 and J usage is TRBJ2-2; TRBD1 agrees at 10 bases. Germline V CDR1 and CDR2: SNHLY, FYNNEI. Trimming removed 4 bases from V and 8 bases from J; junction bases left unmatched: 13. The CDR3 sequence is 17 residues long. For the CDR3, the DNA is TGTGCCAGCAGTGCGGGGGGGACAGGGGAATTTCTAGGGGAGCTGTTTTTT. Protein sequence: CASSAGGTGEFLGELFF.

This chain uses TRBV29-1 with TRBJ1-3, with D perhaps matching TRBD1 (6 bases). Trimming cost V 4 bases and J 2 bases, with 9 bases left between them. CDR1 and CDR2 from the germline V gene are SQVTM and ANQGSEA. The CDR3 has 13 amino acids. Here the CDR3 reads CSVAGTPGNTIYF. CDR3 nucleotides: TGCAGCGTTGCAGGGACACCTGGAAACACCATATATTTT.

The chain couples TRBV5-4 to TRBJ1-1; D not certain. In germline, CDR1 is SGHNT, CDR2 YYREEE (reference sequence). Trimming cost V 0 bases and J 0 bases, with 9 bases left between them. CDR3 size: 15 residues. CDR3: CASSLDSTVNTEAFF. The DNA for the CDR3 is TGTGCCAGCAGCTTGGACTCTACAGTGAACACTGAAGCTTTCTTT.

Details on this clone: Other DNA sequences in this sample translate to the same CDR3. The chain carries TRBV2 and TRBJ1-5; 7 nucleotides line up with TRBD1. CDR3 length equals 13 residues. Germline V CDR1 and CDR2: SNHLY, FYNNEI. The V and J ends lost 6 bases and 5 bases, in that order; junction bases with no gene match: 4. CDR3 in DNA: TGTGCCAGCAGCGGAACAGGGGATCAGCCCCAGCATTTT. Its translation: CASSGTGDQPQHF.

The rearrangement joins TRBV15 to TRBJ2-7; 11 nucleotides align to TRBD2. CDR1 is LNHNV, CDR2 YYDKDF, per germline (reference sequence). This CDR3 has 15 residues. With 0 bases clipped from V and 6 bases from J, the junction kept 4 bases outside the gene matches. The CDR3 sequence is CATSRDLAGGGEQYF. In nucleotides, the CDR3 is TGTGCCACCAGCAGAGATCTAGCGGGGGGCGGCGAGCAGTACTTC.

This chain joins TRBV11-2 and TRBJ2-5; TRBD1 matches at 9 bases. The ends lost 4 bases at V and 4 bases at J; junction bases unmatched: 4. Germline assignment: CDR1 SGHAT and CDR2 FQNNGV. This CDR3 contains 14 residues. As DNA, the CDR3 is TGTGCCAGCAGCTCCCGACAGGGGGGAGAGACCCAGTACTTC. Translated, it gives CASSSRQGGETQYF.

The table lists this clone with a few counts. The chain uses TRBV19 and TRBJ2-4; 9 nucleotides match TRBD1. V lost 5 bases to trimming and J lost 15 bases; unmatched junction nucleotides: 8. The length of the CDR3 is 12 residues. Germline CDR1 reads LNHDA; CDR2 reads SQIVND (reference sequence). CDR3 DNA: TGTGCCAGTAGTCCCGGGACAGGGAGTCGGTACTTC. It encodes CASSPGTGSRYF.

This rearrangement joins TRBV5-6 to TRBJ2-5; possible D gene TRBD1, 5 bases. CDR3 length: 17 amino acids. The V gene lost 5 bases and the J gene lost 1 base, with 21 bases spanning the gap. Germline V gene lookup returns CDR1 SGHDT and CDR2 YYEEEE. CDR3 coding DNA: TGTGCCAGCAGAGTTCAGGGTCTTAACCTATTCCAAGAGACCCAGTACTTC. This codes for CASRVQGLNLFQETQYF.

The chain recombines TRBV18 with TRBJ2-5; a possible D gene is TRBD1 (6 bases). Germline values: CDR1 KGHSH, CDR2 LQKENI. V shed 3 bases and J shed 4 bases, with 9 bases lying between them. The CDR3 is 13 residues long. CDR3 region: CASSPGTRETQYF. CDR3 nucleotide sequence: TGTGCCAGCTCACCCGGGACAAGAGAGACCCAGTACTTC.

This clone was found a few times. This chain joins TRBV30 and TRBJ1-1; TRBD1 matches 11 bases. Looked up from germline, CDR1 is GTSNPN and CDR2 is SVGIG (reference sequence). The CDR3 extends over 15 amino acids. Trimming cost V 0 bases and J 3 bases; bases outside gene matches: 3. The CDR3 is CAWSVWGQGDTEAFF. CDR3 bases: TGTGCCTGGAGTGTATGGGGACAGGGGGACACTGAAGCTTTCTTT.

This clone was observed once. The CDR3 DNA is TGCAGCGCCTCTTGGGGGGGGACGAACACCGGGGAGCTGTTTTTT. It is translated as CSASWGGTNTGELFF. The chain combines TRBV29-1 with TRBJ2-2, with 7 bases lining up with TRBD2. CDR1 is SQVTM, CDR2 ANQGSEA, per germline. V was pared by 7 bases and J by 0 bases, with 8 bases of the junction left unmatched. The CDR3 runs 15 residues.

The chain carries TRBV11-2 and TRBJ2-3; D is ambiguous. The V gene lost 5 bases and the J gene lost 2 bases, with 8 bases spanning the gap. This CDR3 contains 13 residues. Germline V gene data show CDR1 as SGHAT and CDR2 as FQNNGV. CDR3 in amino acids: CASSTLTTDTQYF. As DNA, the CDR3 is TGTGCCAGCAGCACCCTGACCACAGATACGCAGTATTTT.

The chain uses TRBV6-5 and TRBJ1-1; D might be TRBD1 (5 bases). This CDR3 is built from 15 residues. Germline CDR1 MNHEY, CDR2 SVGAGI. Trimming shortened V by 7 bases and J by 3 bases, and 18 bases separated the two germline ends. CDR3 region: CASTPRGGEDTEAFF. The CDR3 bases are TGTGCCAGCACCCCCCGGGGGGGTGAGGACACTGAAGCTTTCTTT.

The chain is built from TRBV6-5 and TRBJ2-5, with a possible D match to TRBD2 (7 bases). V was shortened by 6 bases and J by 4 bases, with 18 bases between the two germline ends. The germline V gene encodes CDR1 MNHEY and CDR2 SVGAGI. The CDR3 covers 15 residues. In DNA, the CDR3 is TGTGCCAGCAGACCAAAGGGGGGGATTCGAGAGACCCAGTACTTC. Translation: CASRPKGGIRETQYF.

This clone was counted a single time. The chain couples TRBV7-8 to TRBJ2-5; D unresolved. The V and J ends lost 1 base and 2 bases respectively, with 8 bases between them. CDR1 is SGHVS, CDR2 FQNEAQ, per germline. CDR3 size: 14 residues. Written as DNA, the CDR3 is TGTGCCAGCAGCTTAGTCGGATGGCAAGAGACCCAGTACTTC. This translates into CASSLVGWQETQYF.

V and J are TRBV10-3 and TRBJ1-4; possibly TRBD1 for D (5 bases). The germline V and J ends were trimmed by 2 bases and 0 bases, with 10 bases remaining between them. Germline CDR1 and CDR2: ENHRY and SYGVKD. The CDR3 extends over 16 amino acids. CDR3 residues: CAISEGRGPTNEKLFF. CDR3 DNA sequence: TGTGCCATCAGTGAGGGGAGGGGCCCAACTAATGAAAAACTGTTTTTT.

CDR3 region: CASSRTSGGLQQFF. CDR3 bases: TGTGCCAGCAGCCGGACTAGCGGGGGTCTTCAGCAGTTCTTC. The chain combines TRBV7-2 with TRBJ2-1; TRBD2 matches 13 bases. The CDR3 consists of 14 residues. The germline CDR1 and CDR2 sequences are SGHTA and FQGNSA. Trimming cost V 5 bases and J 11 bases; bases outside gene matches: 6.